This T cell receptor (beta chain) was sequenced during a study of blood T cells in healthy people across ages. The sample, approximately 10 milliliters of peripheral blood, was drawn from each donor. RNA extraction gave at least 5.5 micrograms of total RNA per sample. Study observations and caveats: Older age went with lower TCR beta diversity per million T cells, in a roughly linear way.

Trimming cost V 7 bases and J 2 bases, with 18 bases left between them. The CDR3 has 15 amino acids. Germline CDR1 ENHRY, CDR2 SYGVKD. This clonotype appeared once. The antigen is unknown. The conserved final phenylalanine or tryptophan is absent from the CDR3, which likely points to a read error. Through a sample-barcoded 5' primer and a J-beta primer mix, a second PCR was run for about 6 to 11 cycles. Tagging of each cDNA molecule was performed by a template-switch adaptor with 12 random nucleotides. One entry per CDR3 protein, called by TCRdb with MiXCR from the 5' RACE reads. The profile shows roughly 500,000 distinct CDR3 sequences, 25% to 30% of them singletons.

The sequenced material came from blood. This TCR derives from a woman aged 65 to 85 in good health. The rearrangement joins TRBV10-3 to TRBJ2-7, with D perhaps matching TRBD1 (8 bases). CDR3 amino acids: CAIKVGGTGTYEQYL. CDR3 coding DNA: TGTGCCATCAAGGTCGGGGGGACAGGAACCTACGAGCAGTACCTC.